The following is a TCR beta chain sequence with its context. The antigen is not known. The data stem from a study of graft-versus-host responses after intestinal transplantation. Sequenced by immunoSEQ multiplex PCR; TCRdb stores in-frame clones only, minus some. The data contain tens of thousands of clones, 91% of them seen just once; the ten biggest clones take up 0.1%. Deletions cut 5 bases from V and 4 bases from J, with 15 bases between. The CDR3 loop spans 15 amino acids. CDR1 LNHDA and CDR2 SQIVND come from the germline V gene (reference sequence). The source was unstimulated CD4+ T cells sorted from spleen or lymph node cells, collected before intestinal transplant. The TCR sequence derives from a human donor who received an intestinal transplant. The gene calls are TRBV19 and TRBJ1-5; D possibly corresponds to TRBD1 (5 bases). CDR3: CASSPTDNTNQPQHF. CDR3 nucleotide sequence: TGTGCCAGTAGTCCGACGGACAACACTAATCAGCCCCAGCATTTT.